This TCR beta chain was documented in a study of identical twins. General study findings and limits: Excess low generation probability was seen in twin-shared out-of-frame alpha sequences.

The sample holds a few counts of this clonotype. The antigen remains unidentified. One entry per CDR3 protein, called by TCRdb with MiXCR from the 5' RACE reads. The repertoire holds 100,000 or so distinct CDR3 sequences, with 5.9% as singletons. The receptor's source is a woman between 45 and 65 years old in good health. Sequencing used memory T cells sorted from blood.

The CDR3 DNA reads as TGTGCCAGCATCAAGGATCCGGGACGGCCCTACACCGGGGAGCTGTTTTTT. Amino acids: CASIKDPGRPYTGELFF. The V and J genes are TRBV5-5 and TRBJ2-2; D may match TRBD1 or TRBD2 (5 bases each). This CDR3 is built from 17 residues. The V gene lost 6 bases and the J gene lost 3 bases, with 21 bases spanning the gap. Germline V gene sequence: CDR1 SGHKS, CDR2 YYEKEE (reference sequence).